This section outlines one T cell receptor (beta chain) sequence together with its context. Original data processing: Amplification of reference gene primers was used by the study to estimate nucleated cell counts. The assay was immunoSEQ multiplex PCR, and TCRdb's table has in-frame clones only and misses some. The V and J calls and clone size come from that table; D and trimming were worked out from the DNA. The sample gives approximately 260,000 clones, 85% to 90% of which show up once; 3.6% is in the top ten. The record originates from a study of blood T cell repertoires in COVID-19. Across the whole study: Collection of acute and convalescent COVID-19 samples took place in the United States, Italy and Spain. The analysed material was cDNA or gDNA that came from T cells, B-cell-depleted T cells, or PBMCs.

V lost 0 bases and J lost 7; bases outside the gene matches: 6. The CDR3 has 16 residues. CDR1 is LGHDT and CDR2 is YNNKEL in the germline V gene (reference sequence). Material: peripheral blood. The TCR comes from a young man with active or convalescent COVID-19. The chain is built from TRBV3-1 (or the pseudogene TRBV3-2) and TRBJ1-6, with 7 bases that match TRBD1. CDR3 loop: CASSQDGDRVNSPLHF. As DNA, the CDR3 is TGTGCCAGCAGCCAAGACGGAGACAGGGTGAATTCACCCCTCCACTTT.